This TCR beta chain stems from a study of blood T cell repertoires in COVID-19. About the study: Nucleic acid was either cDNA or gDNA, and it came from T cells, B-cell-depleted T cells, or PBMCs.

CDR1 SEHNR and CDR2 FQNEAQ come from the germline V gene (reference sequence). The CDR3 sequence is 15 residues long. Losses at the gene ends were 4 bases for V and 4 bases for J; bases not matched to a gene: 10. In the original workflow: Cell counts per sample came from amplifying reference gene primers. Method: immunoSEQ multiplex PCR; TCRdb's copy keeps in-frame clones and lacks some. D and trimming were read from the DNA, whereas the V and J calls and clone size are those reported in that table. There are about 220,000 clones in the sample; about four fifths occur only once, and roughly 2.3% lies in the top ten.

The sequence was collected from a woman in her sixties or seventies with acute or convalescent COVID-19. The specimen sequenced was peripheral blood. The chain links TRBV7-9 to TRBJ2-7, with TRBD2 matching 7 bases. The CDR3 here is CASSSREVQKYEQYF. CDR3 DNA: TGTGCCAGCAGCTCCCGGGAGGTCCAGAAGTACGAGCAGTACTTC.